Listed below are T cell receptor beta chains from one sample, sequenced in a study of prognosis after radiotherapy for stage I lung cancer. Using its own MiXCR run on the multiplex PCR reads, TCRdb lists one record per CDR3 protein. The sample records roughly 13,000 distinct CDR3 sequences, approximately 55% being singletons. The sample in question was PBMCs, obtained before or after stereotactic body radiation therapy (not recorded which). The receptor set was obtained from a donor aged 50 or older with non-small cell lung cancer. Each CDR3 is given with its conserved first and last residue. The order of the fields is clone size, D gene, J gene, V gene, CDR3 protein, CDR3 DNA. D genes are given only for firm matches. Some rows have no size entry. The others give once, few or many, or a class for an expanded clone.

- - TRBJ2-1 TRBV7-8 CASSLDLSYNEQFF TGTGCCAGCAGCTTAGATCTATCCTACAATGAGCAGTTCTTC
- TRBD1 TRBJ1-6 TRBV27 CASSFGQGWPPLHF TGTGCCAGCAGTTTCGGACAGGGGTGGCCACCCCTCCACTTT
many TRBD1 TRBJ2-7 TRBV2 CASRRGTGPDEQYF TGTGCCAGCAGGAGGGGGACAGGGCCCGACGAGCAGTACTTC
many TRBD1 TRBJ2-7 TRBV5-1 CASSGTGQGAHEQYF TGCGCCAGCAGCGGTACGGGACAGGGGGCTCACGAGCAGTACTTC
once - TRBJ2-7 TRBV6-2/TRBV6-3 CASRRGSYEQYF TGTGCCAGCAGGCGGGGCTCCTACGAGCAGTACTTC
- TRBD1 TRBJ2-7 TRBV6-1 CASSTGGIYEQYF TGTGCCAGCAGTACAGGGGGCATCTACGAGCAGTACTTC
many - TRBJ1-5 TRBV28 CASLDTQGGQPQHF TGTGCCAGCCTCGACACCCAGGGTGGTCAGCCCCAGCATTTT
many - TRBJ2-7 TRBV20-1 CSARDWAGAFRSYEQYF TGCAGTGCTAGAGATTGGGCAGGGGCGTTCCGCTCCTACGAGCAGTACTTC
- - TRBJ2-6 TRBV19 CAITPRGSSGANALTF TGTGCCATTACTCCACGTGGGAGCTCTGGGGCCAACGCCCTGACTTTC
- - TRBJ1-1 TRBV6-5 CASSYLTPGTWDTEAFF TGTGCCAGCAGTTACCTCACCCCCGGGACATGGGACACTGAAGCTTTCTTT
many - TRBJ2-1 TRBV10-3 CATRGSDYNEQFF TGTGCCACCAGAGGGTCAGACTACAATGAGCAGTTCTTC
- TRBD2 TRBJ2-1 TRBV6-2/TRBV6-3 CASMFSGSVKGNEQFF TGTGCCAGCATGTTTAGCGGGAGTGTTAAGGGAAATGAGCAGTTCTTC
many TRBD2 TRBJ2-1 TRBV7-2 CASSLWSSGGAGYNEQFF TGTGCCAGCAGCTTATGGTCTAGCGGGGGGGCGGGCTACAATGAGCAGTTCTTC
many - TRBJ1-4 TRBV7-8 CASSSRLGELFF TGTGCCAGCAGCTCGCGCCTAGGGGAACTGTTTTTT
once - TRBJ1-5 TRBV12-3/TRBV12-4 CASSLGGGGNQPQHF TGTGCCAGCAGTTTAGGCGGTGGAGGCAATCAGCCCCAGCATTTT
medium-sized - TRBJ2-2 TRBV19 CASSRDLNTGELFF TGTGCCAGTAGTAGGGACCTGAACACCGGGGAGCTGTTTTTT
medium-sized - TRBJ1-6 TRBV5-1 CASSLGRVSYNSPLHF TGCGCCAGCAGCTTGGGAAGGGTTTCCTATAATTCACCCCTCCACTTT
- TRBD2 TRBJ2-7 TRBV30 CAWKQSPGGASEQYF TGTGCCTGGAAACAATCCCCCGGGGGGGCCTCCGAGCAGTACTTC
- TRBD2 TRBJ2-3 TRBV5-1 CASSPGSCSGGSDTQYF TGCGCCAGCAGCCCGGGGTCGTGTAGCGGGGGATCAGATACGCAGTATTTT
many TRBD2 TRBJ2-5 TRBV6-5 CASSYSGGGIAYQETQYF TGTGCCAGCAGTTACTCGGGGGGGGGGATCGCGTACCAAGAGACCCAGTACTTC
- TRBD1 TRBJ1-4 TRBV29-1 CSVATGGTNEKLFF TGCAGCGTCGCGACAGGGGGCACTAATGAGAAACTGTTTTTT
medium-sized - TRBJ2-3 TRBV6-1 CASRRGGTTDTQYF TGTGCCAGCAGGAGGGGGGGGACCACAGATACGCAGTATTTT
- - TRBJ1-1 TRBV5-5 CASSSRGGAEAFF TGTGCCAGCAGCTCAAGGGGGGGGGCTGAAGCTTTCTTT
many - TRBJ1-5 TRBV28 CASSPDTVGNQPQHF TGTGCCAGCAGCCCGGACACAGTTGGCAATCAGCCCCAGCATTTT
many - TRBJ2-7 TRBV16 CASSHKGEAVLEQYF TGTGCCAGCAGCCATAAGGGCGAAGCGGTGCTCGAGCAGTACTTC
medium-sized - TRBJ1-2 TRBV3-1 CASSQGSAQGLYYGYTF TGTGCCAGCAGCCAAGGGTCAGCCCAGGGGTTATACTATGGCTACACCTTC
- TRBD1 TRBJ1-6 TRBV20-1 CSARAGTGGISPLHF TGCAGTGCTAGGGCCGGGACAGGGGGCATCTCACCCCTCCACTTT
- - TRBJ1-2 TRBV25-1 CASSEVGQGQRGYTF TGTGCCAGCAGTGAAGTGGGGCAGGGGCAACGTGGCTACACCTTC
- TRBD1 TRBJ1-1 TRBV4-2 CASSQEILLGQENTEAFF TGTGCCAGCAGCCAAGAAATCCTTCTCGGACAGGAAAACACTGAAGCTTTCTTT
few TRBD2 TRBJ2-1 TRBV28 CASSPTSGNKHNEQFF TGTGCCAGCAGCCCGACTAGCGGTAATAAGCACAATGAGCAGTTCTTC
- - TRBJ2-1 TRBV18 CASSVADEQFF TGTGCCAGCTCGGTAGCGGATGAGCAGTTCTTC
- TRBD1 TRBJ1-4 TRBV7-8 CASSHRTGMWSKNEKLFF TGTGCCAGCAGCCATCGGACAGGCATGTGGAGTAAGAATGAAAAACTGTTTTTT
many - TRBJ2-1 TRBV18 CASSRASLGNEQFF TGTGCCAGCTCACGGGCCTCTCTGGGAAATGAGCAGTTCTTC
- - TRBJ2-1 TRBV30 CAWSVGYNEQFF TGTGCCTGGAGTGTCGGGTACAATGAGCAGTTCTTC
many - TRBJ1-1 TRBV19 CASPSRDGTEAFF TGTGCCAGTCCAAGCAGAGATGGGACTGAAGCTTTCTTT
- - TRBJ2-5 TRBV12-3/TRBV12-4 CASSLPGTQETQYF TGTGCCAGCAGTTTACCGGGGACCCAAGAGACCCAGTACTTC
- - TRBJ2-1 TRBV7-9 CASSLAGGGENEQFF TGTGCCAGCAGCTTAGCGGGGGGCGGGGAAAATGAGCAGTTCTTC
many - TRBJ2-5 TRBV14 CASSQGWQQETQYF TGTGCCAGCAGCCAAGGGTGGCAACAAGAGACCCAGTACTTC
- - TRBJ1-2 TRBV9 CASSVYSSYGYTF TGTGCCAGCAGCGTATACTCATCCTATGGCTACACCTTC
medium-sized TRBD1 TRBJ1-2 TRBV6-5 CASSSGGVYYGYTF TGTGCCAGCAGTTCAGGGGGTGTATACTATGGCTACACCTTC
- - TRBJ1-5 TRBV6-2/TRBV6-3 CASSYSQNQPQHF TGTGCCAGCAGTTACTCGCAAAATCAGCCCCAGCATTTT
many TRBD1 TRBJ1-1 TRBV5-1 CASSSQTGGSNTEAFF TGCGCCAGCAGCTCTCAAACAGGGGGGAGTAACACTGAAGCTTTCTTT
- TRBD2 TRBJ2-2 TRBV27 CASSSLAGGPASELFF TGTGCCAGCAGTTCACTAGCGGGAGGGCCCGCCAGTGAGCTGTTTTTT
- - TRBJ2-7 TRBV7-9 CASSPPGAAYEQYF TGTGCCAGCAGCCCTCCGGGGGCCGCCTACGAGCAGTACTTC
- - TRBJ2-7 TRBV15 CATSSQASYEQYF TGTGCCACCAGCAGTCAGGCGTCCTACGAGCAGTACTTC
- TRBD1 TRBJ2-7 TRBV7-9 CASSSDRDDEQYF TGTGCCAGCAGCTCGGACAGGGACGACGAGCAGTACTTC
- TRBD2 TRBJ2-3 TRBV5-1 CASSLALAGVSDTQYF TGCGCCAGCAGCTTGGCGTTAGCGGGAGTCTCAGATACGCAGTATTTT
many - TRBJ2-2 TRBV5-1 CASSLFGAGLADTGELFF TGCGCCAGCAGCTTGTTTGGCGCCGGGTTGGCGGACACCGGGGAGCTGTTTTTT
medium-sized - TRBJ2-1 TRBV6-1 CASSSDKNNEQFF TGTGCCAGCAGCTCAGACAAAAACAATGAGCAGTTCTTC
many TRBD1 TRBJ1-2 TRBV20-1 CSAIAPNRDRGPGYTF TGCAGTGCCATAGCACCCAACCGGGACAGGGGTCCTGGCTACACCTTC
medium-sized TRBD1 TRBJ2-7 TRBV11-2 CASRRFTGVEQYF TGTGCCAGCAGGCGGTTTACAGGGGTCGAGCAGTACTTC
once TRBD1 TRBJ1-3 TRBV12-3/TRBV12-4 CASSPGQGRNTIYF TGTGCCAGCAGTCCGGGACAGGGGAGAAACACCATATATTTT
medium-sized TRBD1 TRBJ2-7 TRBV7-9 CASSNWDRGNYEQYF TGTGCCAGCAGTAACTGGGACAGGGGGAACTACGAGCAGTACTTC
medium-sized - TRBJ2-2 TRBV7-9 CASSSNRAGLGANTGELFF TGTGCCAGCAGTTCAAACCGCGCAGGGCTAGGTGCGAACACCGGGGAGCTGTTTTTT
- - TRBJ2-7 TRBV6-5 CASIYSSLAFTYEQYF TGTGCCAGCATTTACTCTTCGCTAGCGTTCACCTACGAGCAGTACTTC
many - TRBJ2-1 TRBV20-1 CSARESRGDEQFF TGCAGTGCTAGAGAAAGCCGCGGGGATGAGCAGTTCTTC
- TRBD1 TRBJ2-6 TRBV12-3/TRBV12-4 CASSTTGGPGANVLTF TGTGCCAGCAGTACGACAGGGGGCCCTGGGGCCAACGTCCTGACTTTC